The rows below give T cell receptor beta chains drawn from one sample of a study of CD8 T cells in ankylosing spondylitis. Each CDR3 protein is one row after TCRdb ran MiXCR on the 5' RACE reads. The sample holds 50,000 to 65,000 distinct CDR3 sequences, approximately 7.4% seen once. Material: blood, either unsorted or a sorted T cell fraction (not recorded which). These receptors originate from a female donor with ankylosing spondylitis or in good health (not recorded which). The CDR3 runs from the conserved cysteine through the conserved F or W. A D gene is named only where the DNA matches it firmly. Only part of the rows carry a size: once, few, many, or a class if the clone is expanded.

J,length,D,V,size,DNA,CDR3
TRBJ2-1,12,-,TRBV19,many,TGTGCCAGTAGTATAGCCACCAATGAGCAGTTCTTC,CASSIATNEQFF
TRBJ1-2,10,-,TRBV20-1,many,TGCAGTGCCAAGCTCAGGGTCTACACCTTC,CSAKLRVYTF
TRBJ2-1,17,-,TRBV7-2,-,TGTGCCAGCAGCGGAGGCCTCGAGACGAGGAAATACAATGAGCAGTTCTTC,CASSGGLETRKYNEQFF
TRBJ1-2,15,-,TRBV2,many,TGTGCCAGCAGTGAAATCGTAGGGGTCAACTATGGCTACACCTTC,CASSEIVGVNYGYTF
TRBJ2-5,13,-,TRBV5-6,many,TGTGCCAGCAGCTTGGCACAGCAAGAGACCCAGTACTTC,CASSLAQQETQYF
TRBJ2-5,14,-,TRBV5-6,many,TGTGCCAGCAGCCCGATGACAGCTCAAGAGACCCAGTACTTC,CASSPMTAQETQYF
TRBJ1-1,11,-,TRBV12-3/TRBV12-4,many,TGTGCCAGCAGTTTAGGTCCGTGGGAGTTCTTT,CASSLGPWEFF
TRBJ2-1,18,TRBD2,TRBV4-1,-,TGCGCCAGCAGCCAGGTACAGGTATCGGGGGGTTCCTACAATGAGCAGTTCTTC,CASSQVQVSGGSYNEQFF
TRBJ2-1,13,-,TRBV20-1,many,TGCAGTGTAGGTCCCACTGGGCCCAATGAGCAGTTCTTC,CSVGPTGPNEQFF
TRBJ2-7,14,-,TRBV29-1,many,TGCAGCGTCGGAGGCCGGGCTTCCTCCTACGAGCAGTACTTC,CSVGGRASSYEQYF
TRBJ2-1,19,TRBD2,TRBV11-2,-,TGTGCCAGCAGCCCCCCAACTAGAAGTCTAGCGGGGGCCTACAATGAGCAGTTCTTC,CASSPPTRSLAGAYNEQFF
TRBJ1-1,13,-,TRBV27,many,TGTGCCAGCAGGATCAGGGGGAACACTGAAGCTTTCTTT,CASRIRGNTEAFF
TRBJ1-3,13,-,TRBV7-3,many,TGTGCCAGCAGCCCAGGAGGTGGAAACACCATATATTTT,CASSPGGGNTIYF
TRBJ1-1,16,-,TRBV12-3/TRBV12-4,few,TGTGCCAGCAGCCCGCTGCGTCCGGGGGCTAACACTGAAGCTTTCTTT,CASSPLRPGANTEAFF
TRBJ1-2,13,-,TRBV3-1,many,TGTGCCAGCAGCCAAGATGACCGAGATGGCTACACCTTC,CASSQDDRDGYTF
TRBJ1-5,14,-,TRBV28,many,TGTGCCAGCAGCCCAGGGACTGCCGGGGGGCCCCAGCATTTT,CASSPGTAGGPQHF
TRBJ1-1,12,-,TRBV20-1,few,TGCAGTGCGATCCACAGGAACACTGAAGCTTTCTTT,CSAIHRNTEAFF
TRBJ2-2,13,TRBD1,TRBV7-3,-,TGTGCCAGCAGGGAACAGGGGCCCGGGGAGCTGTTTTTT,CASREQGPGELFF
TRBJ2-3,15,TRBD1,TRBV28,many,TGTGCCAGCAGCACCGGGACAGGGGTTTTAGATACGCAGTATTTT,CASSTGTGVLDTQYF
TRBJ1-2,14,-,TRBV29-1,few,TGCAGCGTTGAAGGGGGTCGGACAAGTTATGGCTACACCTTC,CSVEGGRTSYGYTF
TRBJ2-1,15,-,TRBV12-3/TRBV12-4,many,TGTGCCAGCAGTTTAAGGCCGGATTTAGGGCCGGGGCAGTTCTTC,CASSLRPDLGPGQFF
TRBJ2-5,15,TRBD1,TRBV6-1,many,TGTGCCAGCAGTGAACTAAGGACAGGGGTGGAGACCCAGTACTTC,CASSELRTGVETQYF
TRBJ2-7,14,TRBD1,TRBV10-3,many,TGTGCCACTTCCTTACAGGGGGTCTCCTACGAGCAGTACTTC,CATSLQGVSYEQYF
TRBJ2-4,18,-,TRBV11-2,many,TGTGCCAGCAGCTTACGGCGGAGAGGGCCTCTTGGCAAAAACATTCAGTACTTC,CASSLRRRGPLGKNIQYF
TRBJ2-1,17,-,TRBV12-3/TRBV12-4,many,TGTGCCAGCAGTTTAGCCTCCCGGGCAAACGGGAACAATGAGCAGTTCTTC,CASSLASRANGNNEQFF
TRBJ1-1,13,-,TRBV5-4,many,TGTGCCAGCAGCTTGGACAGCCTCACTGAAGCTTTCTTT,CASSLDSLTEAFF
TRBJ2-2,16,-,TRBV7-2,-,TGTGCCAGCAGCTTAGCACCCAGCGGCCGAACCGGGGAGCTGTTTTTT,CASSLAPSGRTGELFF
TRBJ2-3,16,TRBD1,TRBV4-1,many,TGCGCCAGCAGCCAAGGAAGGGGGCGATCCCATACTACGCAGTATTTT,CASSQGRGRSHTTQYF
TRBJ2-7,13,TRBD2,TRBV20-1,many,TGCAGTGCTAGACCTAGCGGGGGGAACGAGCAGTACTTC,CSARPSGGNEQYF
TRBJ2-2,17,-,TRBV6-5,many,TGTGCCAGCAGTTACTCGGAGACAGGATGGGACACCGGGGAGCTGTTTTTT,CASSYSETGWDTGELFF
TRBJ1-2,14,TRBD1,TRBV5-1,many,TGCGCCAGCAGCTTGGCGGGACAGAACTATGGCTACACCTTC,CASSLAGQNYGYTF
TRBJ1-4,14,-,TRBV3-1,many,TGTGCCAGCAGCCTAAAAATGGATGGTGAAAAACTGTTTTTT,CASSLKMDGEKLFF
TRBJ2-3,15,TRBD1,TRBV12-3/TRBV12-4,-,TGTGCCAGCAGCTCAACGGACAGGGAAGGAGATACGCAGTATTTT,CASSSTDREGDTQYF
TRBJ1-2,14,-,TRBV25-1,few,TGTGCCAGCAGTGGACTCGTAGCTAACTATGGCTACACCTTC,CASSGLVANYGYTF
TRBJ1-2,14,-,TRBV15,many,TGTGCCACCAGGGATCAGGGTGCCTCCTATGGCTACACCTTC,CATRDQGASYGYTF
TRBJ2-1,14,-,TRBV12-3/TRBV12-4,many,TGTGCCAGCAGTCACGGGAGCTCCTACAATGAGCAGTTCTTC,CASSHGSSYNEQFF
TRBJ2-2,14,-,TRBV5-1,many,TGCGCCAGCAGCTCGACCTCAAACACCGGGGAGCTGTTTTTT,CASSSTSNTGELFF
TRBJ2-1,14,TRBD1,TRBV19,-,TGTGCCAGTAGTATAGTGGGGACAGGGGCCGAGCAGTTCTTC,CASSIVGTGAEQFF